These 6 T cell receptor beta chains came from one sample sequenced in a study of T cell repertoires in cytomegalovirus infection. MiXCR, run by TCRdb on the reads, gives a single entry per CDR3 protein. There are 300,000 to 400,000 distinct CDR3 sequences in the sample; over 7.5% occur only once, and about 4.5% lies in the top ten. The sample comprised PBMCs. The source of these receptors is a human donor in good health (CMV status not recorded). Some clones in this sample may be carry-over from other donors' samples.

This clonotype occurred a few times. J is TRBJ2-2 and V is TRBV18; maybe TRBD1 (6 bases). CDR1 is KGHSH, CDR2 LQKENI, per germline. V was cut by 3 bases and J by 3 bases, with 11 bases left in between. This CDR3 contains 15 residues. CDR3 sequence reads: CASSPISGDTGELFF. The CDR3 nucleotides are TGTGCCAGCTCACCGATTTCAGGGGACACCGGGGAGCTGTTTTTT.

The genes are TRBV5-6 and TRBJ2-5; D unclear. The CDR3 has 17 amino acids. V was cut by 0 bases and J by 2 bases, with 17 bases left in between. Germline V gives CDR1 SGHDT, CDR2 YYEEEE. Here the CDR3 DNA reads TGTGCCAGCAGCTTGGTCGGGCCCTGGTCGGGTCAAGAGACCCAGTACTTC. Encoded protein: CASSLVGPWSGQETQYF. The full variable domain, in which reference TRBV5-6 and TRBJ2-5 provide the parts outside the CDR3, is DAGVTQSPTHLIKTRGQQVTLRCSPKSGHDTVSWYQQALGQGPQFIFQYYEEEERQRGNFPDRFSGHQFPNYSSELNVNALLLGDSALYLCASSLVGPWSGQETQYFGPGTRLLVL.

At least ten counts were recorded for this clonotype. The chain uses TRBV12-3 or TRBV12-4 and TRBJ2-7; TRBD1 or TRBD2 may be the D gene (5 bases each). This CDR3 is 13 amino acids long. Trimming pared 3 bases from V and 2 bases from J, leaving 8 bases between. Here the CDR3 DNA reads TGTGCCAGCAGTTTGGGGGAAACCTACGAGCAGTACTTC. Translation gives CASSLGETYEQYF.

The CDR3 DNA is TGCAGTGCTAGAGTGGGGGGGGCAAGCAATCAGCCCCAGCATTTT. Protein product: CSARVGGASNQPQHF. The chain couples TRBV20-1 to TRBJ1-5; tentatively, D is TRBD1 (6 bases). Trimming shortened V by 1 base and J by 1 base, and 11 bases separated the two germline ends. This CDR3 contains 15 residues. The germline V gene has CDR1 DFQATT and CDR2 SNEGSKA (reference sequence).

Details on this clonotype: One end of the junction fails to match germline, which may point to a read error. The V and J genes are TRBV27 and TRBJ1-2, with TRBD1 as a possible D gene (6 bases). The germline V gene encodes CDR1 MNHEY and CDR2 SMNVEV (reference sequence). CDR3 length equals 17 residues. The DNA for the CDR3 is TGTGCCAGCAGGCCTATTCCGACAGGTTTAGGTAACGATGGCTACACCTTC. Translation gives CASRPIPTGLGNDGYTF.

This clonotype has just a few counts. The chain has TRBV6-6 and TRBJ2-1; maybe TRBD2 (5 bases). The V gene's germline CDR1 is MNHNY and CDR2 SVGAGI (reference sequence). The CDR3 is made up of 16 amino acids. Trimming removed 2 bases from V and 6 bases from J, with 17 bases in between. The CDR3 nucleotides are TGTGCCAGCAGTTACCGAAGGAACGGGAACATCAATGAGCAGTTCTTC. This codes for CASSYRRNGNINEQFF.